The 24 T cell receptor beta chains in this list originate from one sample, sequenced in a study of shared clonotypes between healthy human individuals. Assay: immunoSEQ multiplex PCR; the TCRdb copy retains only in-frame clones and omits some. Among over a million clones listed, around 95% were seen once. The source material was naive CD4+ T cells sorted from blood. Subset defined: CD45RA+ positively selected. These TCRs come from a man aged 30-40 years in good health.

This clone appeared once. This chain uses TRBV2 with TRBJ1-2, with 9 bases lining up with TRBD1. Losses at the gene ends were 3 bases for V and 0 bases for J; bases not matched to a gene: 8. CDR1 is SNHLY and CDR2 is FYNNEI in the germline V gene. This CDR3 is 17 amino acids long. The CDR3, as DNA: TGTGCCAGCAGTGAGGCCGGGACAGGGCTTTCTAACTATGGCTACACCTTC. Protein sequence: CASSEAGTGLSNYGYTF.

V gene TRBV11-3 combines with J gene TRBJ2-7; 10 bases map to TRBD2. V dropped 5 bases and J dropped 1; count of bases not matched to a gene: 5. In germline, CDR1 is SGHNT, CDR2 YENEEA. The CDR3 is made up of 15 amino acids. CDR3 region: CASSVLAGASYEQYF. The CDR3 nucleotides are TGTGCCAGCAGCGTTCTAGCGGGAGCTTCCTACGAGCAGTACTTC.

The chain joins TRBV19 to TRBJ2-1; possible D gene TRBD2, 6 bases. The CDR3 has 15 amino acids. CDR1 LNHDA and CDR2 SQIVND come from the germline V gene (reference sequence). Trimming took off 4 bases at V and 4 bases at J, with 14 bases between the two ends. Here the CDR3 DNA reads TGTGCCAGTAGTAGTAGCGGTAGTAATTACAATGAGCAGTTCTTC. It codes for CASSSSGSNYNEQFF.

On this clone: Other DNA sequences within the sample encode an identical CDR3. This sequence joins TRBV7-2 and TRBJ2-3, with TRBD2 matching over 11 bases. V lost 3 bases to trimming and J lost 4 bases; unmatched junction nucleotides: 3. Germline CDR1 and CDR2: SGHTA and FQGNSA. The CDR3 has 15 residues. This CDR3 is CASSLELAGADTQYF. The CDR3 nucleotides read TGTGCCAGCAGCTTGGAACTAGCGGGAGCAGATACGCAGTATTTT.

V is TRBV18 and J is TRBJ2-1; TRBD1 matches at 7 bases. The V gene's germline CDR1 is KGHSH and CDR2 LQKENI. Trimming took 2 bases from V and 2 from J; bases not matched to a gene: 6. This CDR3 comprises 16 residues. CDR3 in amino acids: CASSPIGGTTYNEQFF. CDR3 nucleotides: TGTGCCAGCTCACCAATAGGGGGCACAACCTACAATGAGCAGTTCTTC.

This chain links TRBV11-2 with TRBJ1-1; D remains ambiguous. The CDR3 contains 13 residues. Germline CDR1 reads SGHAT; CDR2 reads FQNNGV. Deletions cut 0 bases from V and 4 bases from J, with 6 bases between. CDR3 loop: CASSLDGGTEAFF. CDR3 nucleotide sequence: TGTGCCAGCAGCTTAGATGGAGGCACTGAAGCTTTCTTT.

The gene calls are TRBV29-1 and TRBJ2-5; 7 nucleotides agree with TRBD2. This CDR3 spans 15 amino acids. CDR1 and CDR2 from the germline V gene are SQVTM and ANQGSEA. Trimming at V came to 2 bases and at J to 5 bases, leaving 11 bases not matched to a gene. In nucleotides, the CDR3 is TGCAGCGTTGAAAGGCTAGCGCTGGGAGGGGAGACCCAGTACTTC. It is translated as CSVERLALGGETQYF.

The CDR3 loop reads CASSSAGGSYNEQFF. CDR3 DNA: TGTGCCAGCAGCTCTGCAGGCGGATCCTACAATGAGCAGTTCTTC. V usage is TRBV7-2 and J usage is TRBJ2-1; no reliable D call. Deletions cut 4 bases from V and 1 base from J, with 11 bases between. Germline CDR1 is SGHTA and CDR2 is FQGNSA. The CDR3 is 15 amino acids.

A note on this clone: Other DNA variants within this sample encode the same CDR3. V and J are TRBV5-1 and TRBJ2-5, with TRBD1 identical over 7 bases. The V segment lost 3 bases and the J segment 0 bases; nucleotides outside the gene matches: 2. This CDR3 has 14 residues. CDR1 is SGHRS and CDR2 is YFSETQ in the germline V gene. The CDR3 sequence: CASSWTGDQETQYF. CDR3 DNA: TGCGCCAGCAGCTGGACAGGAGACCAAGAGACCCAGTACTTC.

The genes are TRBV7-9 and TRBJ2-4; 9 bases are shared with TRBD2. Trimming at V came to 2 bases and at J to 2 bases, leaving 10 bases not matched to a gene. Per the germline V gene, CDR1 is SEHNR and CDR2 is FQNEAQ (reference sequence). The CDR3 consists of 18 residues. The CDR3 nucleotides are TGTGCCAGCAGCTTACCAAGTAGCGGGAGATACACCAAAAACATTCAGTACTTC. Encoded protein: CASSLPSSGRYTKNIQYF.

The J gene is TRBJ2-7, the V gene TRBV18, with D possibly being TRBD2 (6 bases). V was cut by 3 bases and J by 3 bases, with 27 bases left in between. Germline V CDR1 and CDR2: KGHSH, LQKENI. CDR3 size: 19 residues. The CDR3 sequence: CASSPKGSGGVPILYEQYF. In DNA, the CDR3 is TGTGCCAGCTCACCTAAAGGATCGGGCGGGGTCCCAATTCTCTACGAGCAGTACTTC.

The chain uses TRBV7-2 and TRBJ2-1; 15 bases are shared with TRBD2. The CDR3 spans 19 residues. V was pared by 6 bases and J by 9 bases, with 18 bases of the junction left unmatched. Germline values: CDR1 SGHTA, CDR2 FQGNSA. The CDR3: CASRPPLGLAGGLRREQFF. In DNA form, the CDR3 reads TGTGCCAGCAGACCTCCCCTGGGACTAGCGGGAGGTCTCCGCCGTGAGCAGTTCTTC.

The chain employs TRBV28 and TRBJ2-7, with 7 bases lining up with TRBD2. CDR1 and CDR2 from the germline V gene are MDHEN and SYDVKM. Unmatched junction bases numbered 10, after V lost 0 bases and J lost 5 bases. The CDR3 has 16 residues. CDR3 nucleotide sequence: TGTGCCAGCAGTTTATGGACGGGGGGAGGAAGCGACGAGCAGTACTTC. As protein: CASSLWTGGGSDEQYF.

The CDR3 DNA follows: TGTGCCAGCAGCTTAGCCCGGACTAGCGGGAGGGCCGTGAATGAGCAGTTCTTC. It translates to CASSLARTSGRAVNEQFF. The V call is TRBV7-2, the J call TRBJ2-1; 15 bases map to TRBD2. The length of the CDR3 is 18 residues. Germline CDR1 reads SGHTA; CDR2 reads FQGNSA. V lost 0 bases, J lost 7 bases, and 7 bases stayed unmatched.

The chain recombines TRBV28 with TRBJ1-5, with unresolved D. CDR1 and CDR2 (germline): MDHEN, SYDVKM. V lost 5 bases to trimming and J lost 4 bases, with 12 bases between them. The CDR3 has 14 amino acids. The CDR3 spells CASSTRRENQPQHF. CDR3 bases: TGTGCCAGCAGTACGCGAAGGGAGAATCAGCCCCAGCATTTT. Looking up the rest from reference TRBV28 and TRBJ1-5 gives the full variable domain: DVKVTQSSRYLVKRTGEKVFLECVQDMDHENMFWYRQDPGLGLRLIYFSYDVKMKEKGDIPEGYSVSREKKERFSLILESASTNQTSMYLCASSTRRENQPQHFGDGTRLSIL.

CDR3 residues: CASGLSEETQYF. CDR3 DNA: TGTGCTAGTGGTTTGTCCGAAGAGACCCAGTACTTC. The chain carries TRBV12-5 and TRBJ2-5; D uncertain. Germline values: CDR1 LGHNT, CDR2 FRNRAP. Trimming cost V 2 bases and J 3 bases, with 4 bases left between them. The CDR3 contains 12 residues.

This chain links TRBV28 with TRBJ2-7; 7 nucleotides agree with TRBD1. The V and J ends lost 3 bases and 2 bases, in that order; junction bases with no gene match: 7. This CDR3 comprises 15 residues. Germline CDR1 and CDR2: MDHEN and SYDVKM. CDR3 loop: CASSFSGQTPYEQYF. CDR3 DNA: TGTGCCAGCAGTTTCTCGGGACAGACACCCTACGAGCAGTACTTC. The full variable domain, with the rest looked up from reference TRBV28 and TRBJ2-7, is DVKVTQSSRYLVKRTGEKVFLECVQDMDHENMFWYRQDPGLGLRLIYFSYDVKMKEKGDIPEGYSVSREKKERFSLILESASTNQTSMYLCASSFSGQTPYEQYFGPGTRLTVT.

The V and J genes are TRBV4-3 and TRBJ1-2; TRBD1 aligns across 7 bases. CDR1 and CDR2 from the germline V gene are LGHNA and YSLEER. There are 16 residues in the CDR3. V lost 0 bases, J lost 4 bases, and 8 bases stayed unmatched. CDR3 sequence reads: CASSQDFDPGGYGYTF. The CDR3 DNA sequence: TGCGCCAGCAGCCAAGATTTTGATCCAGGGGGCTATGGCTACACCTTC.

In its sample, this clone was seen once. V and J are TRBV6-4 and TRBJ2-3; D ambiguous. The V end was cut by 3 bases, the J end by 2 bases, with 12 bases between. Germline CDR1 and CDR2: MRHNA and SNTAGT. The CDR3 runs to 15 residues. In DNA, the CDR3 is TGTGCCAGCAGTGAAGGCGGAGCCCTCACAGATACGCAGTATTTT. It translates to CASSEGGALTDTQYF.

This clone was observed once. The chain links TRBV7-8 to TRBJ2-7; 9 bases are shared with TRBD1. CDR1 is SGHVS and CDR2 is FQNEAQ in the germline V gene. The CDR3 length is 17 residues. V lost 5 bases to trimming and J lost 6 bases; unmatched junction nucleotides: 17. CDR3 in DNA: TGTGCCAGCAGCCACCCGAGGTTAGGACAGGGGATGAGCGAGCAGTACTTC. Protein product: CASSHPRLGQGMSEQYF.

This chain connects TRBV6-1 to TRBJ2-7; D possibly uses TRBD1 or TRBD2 (5 bases each). Germline assignment: CDR1 MNHNS and CDR2 SASEGT. The CDR3 totals 13 residues. V was shortened by 0 bases and J by 6 bases, with 9 bases between the two germline ends. The CDR3 DNA follows: TGTGCCAGCAGTGAAGCGAGAGGGGTCGAGCAGTACTTC. Residues: CASSEARGVEQYF.

The chain combines TRBV28 with TRBJ1-1; D not certain. The CDR3 contains 15 residues. Trimming left V 1 base short and J 7 bases short, with 16 bases between. Per germline, CDR1 MDHEN and CDR2 SYDVKM. The DNA of the CDR3 is TGTGCCAGCAGTTTATTGGGGAGCTTAGATATTGAAGCTTTCTTT. Its protein product is CASSLLGSLDIEAFF.

This clone showed up just a few times. The sample carries other DNA sequences with the same CDR3. The rearrangement links TRBV9 to TRBJ2-7; 12 nucleotides match TRBD1. V trimming: 0 bases; J trimming: 2 bases; junction bases outside the gene matches: 0. Germline loops: CDR1 SGDLS, CDR2 YYNGEE. CDR3 size: 15 residues. This CDR3 is CASSVGDRGPYEQYF. In nucleotides, the CDR3 is TGTGCCAGCAGCGTAGGGGACAGGGGGCCCTACGAGCAGTACTTC.

The chain joins TRBV2 to TRBJ1-2; D is possibly TRBD1 (6 bases). The germline gives CDR1 SNHLY, CDR2 FYNNEI. The CDR3 runs to 15 residues. V was pared by 1 base and J by 2 bases, with 11 bases between. The CDR3 sequence is CASSEDRALNYGYTF. CDR3 in DNA: TGTGCCAGCAGTGAAGACAGGGCCCTCAACTATGGCTACACCTTC.